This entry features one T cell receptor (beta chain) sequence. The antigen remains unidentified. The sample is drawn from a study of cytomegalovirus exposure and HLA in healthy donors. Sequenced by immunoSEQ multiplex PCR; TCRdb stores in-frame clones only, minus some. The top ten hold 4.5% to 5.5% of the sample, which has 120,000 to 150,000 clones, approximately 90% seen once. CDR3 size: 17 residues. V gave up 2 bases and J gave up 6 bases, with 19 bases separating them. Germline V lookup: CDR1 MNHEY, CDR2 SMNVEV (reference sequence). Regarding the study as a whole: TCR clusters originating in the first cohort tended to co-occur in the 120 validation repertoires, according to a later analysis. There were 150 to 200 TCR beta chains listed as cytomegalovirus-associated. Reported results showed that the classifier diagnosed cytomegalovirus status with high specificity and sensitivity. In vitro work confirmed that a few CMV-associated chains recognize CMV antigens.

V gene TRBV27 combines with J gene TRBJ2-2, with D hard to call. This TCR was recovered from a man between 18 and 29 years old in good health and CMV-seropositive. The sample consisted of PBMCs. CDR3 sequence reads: CASSLPSLALSPGELFF. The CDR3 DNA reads TGTGCCAGCAGTTTACCCTCTCTGGCTTTGTCCCCCGGGGAGCTGTTTTTT.